This TCR beta chain was profiled in a study of blood T cell repertoires in COVID-19. Turning to the study itself: Sites across the United States, Italy and Spain contributed samples from acute and convalescent COVID-19. PBMCs, B-cell-depleted T cells, or T cells provided the cDNA or gDNA that made up the material.

This clone is a singleton in its sample. Authors' processing steps: Quantification of nucleated cells was approximated via reference gene primer amplification. Sequencing was performed with immunoSEQ multiplex PCR; in TCRdb, only in-frame clones are kept and a portion is missing. The V and J calls and clone size are taken from that table; D and trimming were inferred from the DNA. The sample carries 30,000 to 45,000 clones, around 88% recorded once. Losses at the gene ends were 6 bases for V and 2 bases for J; bases not matched to a gene: 6. CDR1 is SQVTM and CDR2 is ANQGSEA in the germline V gene. This CDR3 region has 13 residues.

The V gene is TRBV29-1, the J gene TRBJ2-5; 7 bases are a match to TRBD1. The sample consisted of peripheral blood. This clonotype was obtained from a woman between 65 and 79 years old with active COVID-19. The CDR3 sequence is CSVERQGQETQYF. The CDR3 DNA follows: TGCAGCGTAGAAAGACAGGGACAAGAGACCCAGTACTTC.